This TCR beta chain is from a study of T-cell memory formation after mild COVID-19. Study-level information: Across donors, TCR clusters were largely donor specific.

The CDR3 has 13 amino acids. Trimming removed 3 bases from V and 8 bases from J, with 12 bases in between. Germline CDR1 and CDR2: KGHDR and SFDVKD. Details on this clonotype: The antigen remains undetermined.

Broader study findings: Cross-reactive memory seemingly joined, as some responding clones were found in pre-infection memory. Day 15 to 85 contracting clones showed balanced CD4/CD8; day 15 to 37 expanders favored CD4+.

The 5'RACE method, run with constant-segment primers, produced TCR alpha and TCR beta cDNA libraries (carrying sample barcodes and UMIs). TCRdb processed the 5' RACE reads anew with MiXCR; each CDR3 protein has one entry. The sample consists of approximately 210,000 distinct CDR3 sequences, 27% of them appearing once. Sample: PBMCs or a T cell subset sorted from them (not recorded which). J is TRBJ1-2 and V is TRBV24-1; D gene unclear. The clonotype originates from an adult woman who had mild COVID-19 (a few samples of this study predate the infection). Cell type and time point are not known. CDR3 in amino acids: CATSDEWTAGYTF. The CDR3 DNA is TGTGCCACCAGTGATGAATGGACGGCGGGCTACACCTTC.